This is a list of T cell receptor beta chains from one sample in a study of CD8 T cells in Susac syndrome. Using its own MiXCR run on the immunoSEQ multiplex PCR reads, TCRdb lists one record per CDR3 protein. The sample consists of about 200,000 distinct CDR3 sequences, about 95% of them appearing once. The sequenced sample was CD4+ T cells from PBMCs. These receptors were obtained from a human donor with multiple sclerosis. The CDR3 runs from the conserved cysteine through the conserved F or W. D genes are given only for firm matches. The size field is filled for only some rows; it gives once, few, many or a size class.

>TRBV30|.|.
CAWSAGATDTQYF
>TRBV19|.|.
CASSTDSPYEQYF
>TRBV20-1|.|TRBD1
CSARGGQKAFF
>TRBV5-8|.|TRBD2
CASSPGLSAGASTDTQYF
>TRBV18|.|.
CASSPGQNGDYGYTF
>TRBV6-1|.|.
CASSAQMNTEAFF
>TRBV20-1|few|.
CSARWGNQPQHF
>TRBV5-6|.|.
CASSFSSSDTQYF
>TRBV12-3/TRBV12-4|.|TRBD1
CASRTGDPPLAKNIQYF
>TRBV29-1|.|TRBD2
CSVRRGVAGAQETQYF
>TRBV29-1|.|.
CSASFGRLNTEAFF
>TRBV30|.|.
CAWSLVQGYTF
>TRBV30|.|.
CACFGHRGAFF
>TRBV11-2|.|.
CASRRIGGRVNTEAFF
>TRBV19|.|.
CASRGTGYNEQFF
>TRBV7-2|.|TRBD2
CASSLEGTSGYNEQFF
>TRBV14|.|TRBD1
CASSRLRDRYNEQFF
>TRBV20-1|.|.
CSAGQSSYEQYF
>TRBV20-1|.|.
CSASPTDFYGYTF
>TRBV7-9|.|TRBD2
CASSYAGGQETQYF
>TRBV4-1|.|.
CASSQDTTGEETQYF
>TRBV20-1|.|TRBD2
CSAGLATGYEQYF
>TRBV27|once|.
CASSEATFRTDTQYF
>TRBV11-2|few|.
CASSGQGNGYTF
>TRBV18|.|.
CASSPPVSRNKLGQYF
>TRBV30|.|.
CAWSASAGPAFF
>TRBV20-1|.|TRBD2
CSARVWRGLTYEQYF
>TRBV2|.|.
CASRDWTDFNYGYTF
>TRBV20-1|.|.
CSARDPGVLTDTQYF
>TRBV2|.|TRBD2
CASGAGTSYNEQFF
>TRBV12-3/TRBV12-4|.|.
CASSSQGREGYTF
>TRBV5-6|.|.
CASRRDFGSYEQYF
>TRBV20-1|.|TRBD1
CSARHRGQETQYF
>TRBV3-1|.|.
CASSQSVPYEQYF
>TRBV29-1|.|.
CSVAAGDLIEQYF
>TRBV9|.|.
CASSVVSGWEAFF
>TRBV5-1|.|TRBD1
CASSPGQGRETQYF
>TRBV29-1|.|.
CSVGTNYEQYF
>TRBV11-2|.|.
CASRLEGGMAKNIQYF
>TRBV20-1|.|TRBD1
CSASQGAKVEKLFF
>TRBV30|.|.
CAWSTLGGKTGTEAFF
>TRBV24-1|.|.
CATSDTSGPGDTQYF
>TRBV20-1|.|.
CSARVGLAERYTF
>TRBV20-1|.|.
CSATRGATNEKLFF
>TRBV20-1|once|.
CSATPPPGRRDTQYF
>TRBV5-6|.|.
CASSSPGGASYNEQFF
>TRBV29-1|.|.
CSVRELDGETQYF
>TRBV27|.|.
CASSPRFRDSLYEQYF
>TRBV7-9|.|TRBD1
CASSAVLGQGGIQYF
>TRBV7-2|once|.
CASSLAWTRETQYF
>TRBV3-1|.|TRBD2
CASSQRGRNEQFF
>TRBV6-5|.|.
CASSPGLEETQYF
>TRBV7-9|.|.
CASSFSYPSTEAFF
>TRBV9|.|.
CASSVDGDTYQPQHF
>TRBV18|few|.
CASSRDKNTEAFF
>TRBV27|.|TRBD1
CAIGWDRDSPLHF
>TRBV27|.|TRBD1
CASSPQQGGEAFF
>TRBV29-1|.|.
CSAQGFGELFF
>TRBV18|.|TRBD2
CASSPRSGGRYEQYF